Listed below are T cell receptor beta chains from one sample, sequenced in a study of cytomegalovirus exposure and HLA in healthy donors. Method: immunoSEQ multiplex PCR; TCRdb's copy keeps in-frame clones and lacks some. This table holds 100,000 to 150,000 clones, over 70% found once. The sample taken for sequencing was PBMCs. These TCRs come from a woman aged 18-29 years in good health and CMV-seronegative. Each CDR3 is given with its conserved first and last residue. Each record gives: D gene, V gene, clone size, J gene, CDR3 protein, CDR3 DNA. A D gene is named only where the DNA matches it firmly. Clone size is stated in some rows and not others, as once, few, many or a class when expanded.

D: .
V: TRBV29-1
size: once
J: TRBJ2-1
CDR3: CSVTGTSDEQFF
DNA: TGCAGCGTTACGGGGACTTCCGATGAGCAGTTCTTC

D: TRBD1
V: TRBV18
size: .
J: TRBJ1-1
CDR3: CASSPRPNPGTGSTEAFF
DNA: TGTGCCAGCTCACCACGGCCGAACCCCGGGACAGGGTCCACTGAAGCTTTCTTT

D: TRBD2
V: TRBV6-5
size: .
J: TRBJ2-1
CDR3: CASSASGNSEQFF
DNA: TGTGCCAGCAGTGCTAGCGGGAATTCTGAGCAGTTCTTC

D: .
V: TRBV4-2
size: few
J: TRBJ2-5
CDR3: CASSQPGAELVQTQYF
DNA: TGTGCCAGCAGCCAACCAGGGGCTGAGCTGGTACAGACCCAGTACTTC

D: TRBD2
V: TRBV30
size: .
J: TRBJ2-3
CDR3: CASRLAATDTQYF
DNA: TGTGCCTCAAGACTAGCGGCCACAGATACGCAGTATTTT

D: TRBD1
V: TRBV7-9
size: .
J: TRBJ1-6
CDR3: CSSSLVDRRNSPLHF
DNA: TGTTCCAGCAGCTTAGTGGACAGGAGGAATTCACCCCTCCACTTT

D: .
V: TRBV27
size: .
J: TRBJ1-5
CDR3: CASSLRGNSNQPQHF
DNA: TGTGCCAGCAGTTTAAGGGGGAATAGCAATCAGCCCCAGCATTTT

D: .
V: TRBV7-7
size: .
J: TRBJ1-5
CDR3: CASSLTVDQPQHF
DNA: TGTGCCAGCAGCTTAACGGTGGATCAGCCCCAGCATTTT

D: TRBD1
V: TRBV10-2
size: .
J: TRBJ1-1
CDR3: CASSSDREVEAFF
DNA: TGCGCCAGCAGCTCAGACAGGGAAGTAGAAGCTTTCTTT

D: TRBD1
V: TRBV29-1
size: .
J: TRBJ2-7
CDR3: CSVRQGEAYEQYF
DNA: TGCAGCGTAAGACAGGGAGAAGCCTACGAGCAGTACTTC

D: TRBD2
V: TRBV6-1
size: .
J: TRBJ2-7
CDR3: CATRKGREASYEQYF
DNA: TGTGCCACCCGAAAGGGGCGGGAGGCATCCTACGAGCAGTACTTC

D: .
V: TRBV5-1
size: few
J: TRBJ1-4
CDR3: CASSLAREGEKLFF
DNA: TGCGCCAGCAGCTTGGCCAGGGAGGGAGAAAAACTGTTTTTT

D: .
V: TRBV27
size: .
J: TRBJ2-2
CDR3: CASSFRTGELFF
DNA: TGTGCCAGCAGTTTCAGGACCGGGGAGCTGTTTTTT

D: TRBD1
V: TRBV29-1
size: once
J: TRBJ1-3
CDR3: CSVEGYRGDTIYF
DNA: TGCAGCGTTGAAGGTTACAGGGGAGACACCATATATTTT

D: TRBD2
V: TRBV9
size: .
J: TRBJ2-7
CDR3: CASSVGASGSAYEQYF
DNA: TGTGCCAGCAGCGTAGGGGCTAGCGGGAGTGCCTACGAGCAGTACTTC

D: .
V: TRBV4-2
size: .
J: TRBJ2-3
CDR3: CASSQEGQGTDTQYF
DNA: TGTGCCAGCAGCCAAGAGGGTCAGGGTACAGATACGCAGTATTTT

D: .
V: TRBV4-1
size: .
J: TRBJ2-7
CDR3: CASSQDSAASSYEQYF
DNA: TGCGCCAGCAGCCAAGATAGTGCGGCGAGCTCCTACGAGCAGTACTTC

D: .
V: TRBV19
size: .
J: TRBJ1-5
CDR3: CASSRGPFNQPQHF
DNA: TGTGCCAGTAGTAGGGGGCCCTTCAATCAGCCCCAGCATTTT

D: TRBD1
V: TRBV6-5
size: .
J: TRBJ2-4
CDR3: CASSRTGRRGNIQYF
DNA: TGTGCCAGCAGCCGGACAGGGAGAAGGGGAAACATTCAGTACTTC

D: .
V: TRBV27
size: .
J: TRBJ2-1
CDR3: CASSFGLAGKSNEQFF
DNA: TGTGCCAGCAGTTTTGGGCTAGCCGGAAAAAGCAATGAGCAGTTCTTC

D: TRBD2
V: TRBV27
size: .
J: TRBJ2-3
CDR3: CACGTSGTPDTQYF
DNA: TGTGCCTGCGGGACTAGCGGGACCCCAGATACGCAGTATTTT

D: TRBD1
V: TRBV19
size: .
J: TRBJ1-1
CDR3: CASRDRGWYTEAFF
DNA: TGTGCCAGTCGGGACAGGGGATGGTACACTGAAGCTTTCTTT

D: TRBD1
V: TRBV7-2
size: .
J: TRBJ2-2
CDR3: CASSADRAGELFF
DNA: TGTGCCAGCAGCGCGGACAGGGCCGGGGAGCTGTTTTTT

D: .
V: TRBV5-1
size: once
J: TRBJ2-1
CDR3: CASKEGAGNEQFF
DNA: TGCGCCAGTAAAGAAGGGGCCGGCAATGAGCAGTTCTTC

D: .
V: TRBV7-2
size: .
J: TRBJ2-1
CDR3: CASSLGLLGPFF
DNA: TGTGCCAGCAGCTTAGGATTACTGGGGCCGTTCTTC

D: .
V: TRBV7-2
size: .
J: TRBJ1-5
CDR3: CASSLAGGGNQPQHF
DNA: TGTGCCAGCAGCTTAGCCGGGGGAGGAAATCAGCCCCAGCATTTT

D: .
V: TRBV10-2
size: .
J: TRBJ1-1
CDR3: CASSESTGTANTEAFF
DNA: TGCGCCAGCAGTGAGTCTACAGGGACGGCGAACACTGAAGCTTTCTTT

D: .
V: TRBV30
size: .
J: TRBJ2-3
CDR3: CASVGDLAQSTDTQYF
DNA: TGTGCCTCCGTCGGGGATTTAGCACAAAGCACAGATACGCAGTATTTT

D: TRBD1
V: TRBV14
size: .
J: TRBJ2-1
CDR3: CASSGQALSYNEQFF
DNA: TGTGCCAGCAGCGGACAGGCCTTATCCTACAATGAGCAGTTCTTC

D: .
V: TRBV4-1
size: few
J: TRBJ1-1
CDR3: CASSQETGVNTEAFF
DNA: TGCGCCAGCAGCCAAGAGACGGGAGTGAACACTGAAGCTTTCTTT

D: TRBD1
V: TRBV10-1
size: .
J: TRBJ2-7
CDR3: CASSDPPDRGVGEQYF
DNA: TGCGCCAGCAGCGACCCCCCGGACAGGGGTGTTGGCGAGCAGTACTTC